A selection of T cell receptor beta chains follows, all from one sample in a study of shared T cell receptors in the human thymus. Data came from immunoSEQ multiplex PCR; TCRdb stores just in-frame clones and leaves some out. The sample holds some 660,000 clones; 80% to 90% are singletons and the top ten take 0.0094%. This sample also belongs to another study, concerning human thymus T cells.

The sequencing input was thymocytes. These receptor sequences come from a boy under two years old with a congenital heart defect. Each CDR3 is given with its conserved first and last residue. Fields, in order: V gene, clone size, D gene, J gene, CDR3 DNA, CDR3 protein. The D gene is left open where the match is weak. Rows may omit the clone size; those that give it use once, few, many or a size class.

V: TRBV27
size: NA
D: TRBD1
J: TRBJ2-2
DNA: TGTGCCAGCAGTTCGACAGGGCGTCAGCCCGGGGAGCTGTTTTTT
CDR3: CASSSTGRQPGELFF

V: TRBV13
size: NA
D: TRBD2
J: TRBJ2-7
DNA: TGTGCCAGCAGCTTATCCCCGGGACTAGCTTTCCCCTACGAGCAGTACTTC
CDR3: CASSLSPGLAFPYEQYF

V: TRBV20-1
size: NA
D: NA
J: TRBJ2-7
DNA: TGCAGTGCTAGAGCGTCCTACGAGCAGTACTTC
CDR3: CSARASYEQYF

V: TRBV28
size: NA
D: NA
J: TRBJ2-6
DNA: TGTGCCAGCAGACCAAATAACTCAGGGGAATACTCTGGGGCCAACGTCCTGACTTTC
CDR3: CASRPNNSGEYSGANVLTF

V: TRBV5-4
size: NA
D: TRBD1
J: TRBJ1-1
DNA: TGTGCCAGCGGCTTGGACGACAGGGGACTGCCAAACACTGAAGCTTTCTTT
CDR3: CASGLDDRGLPNTEAFF

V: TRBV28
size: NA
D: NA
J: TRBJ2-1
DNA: TGTGCCAGCAAAACTGAATACAATGAGCAGTTCTTC
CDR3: CASKTEYNEQFF

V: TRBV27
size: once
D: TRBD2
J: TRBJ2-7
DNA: TGTGCCAGCAGCCTTAGCGGGAGGGCCACCTACGAGCAGTACTTC
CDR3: CASSLSGRATYEQYF

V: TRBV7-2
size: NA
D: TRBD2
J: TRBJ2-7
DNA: TGTGCCAGCAGCTATTACAGCGGGAGTTTGGGCGAGCAGTACTTC
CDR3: CASSYYSGSLGEQYF

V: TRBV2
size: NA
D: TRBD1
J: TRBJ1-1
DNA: TGTGCCAGCAGTGAATCCCAAACTCGGACAGGGTCGAAGAACACTGAAGCTTTCTTT
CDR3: CASSESQTRTGSKNTEAFF

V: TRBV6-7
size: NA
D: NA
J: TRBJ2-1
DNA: TGTGCCACCCCGAAGGGGGGGGGCAGCGCCAACCTCAATGAGCAGTTCTTC
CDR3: CATPKGGGSANLNEQFF

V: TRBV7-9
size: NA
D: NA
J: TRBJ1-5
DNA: TGTGCCAGCAGCTTAGCGGGCAGACAGCCTGGCAATCAGCCCCAGCATTTT
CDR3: CASSLAGRQPGNQPQHF

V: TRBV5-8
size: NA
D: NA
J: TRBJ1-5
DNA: TGTGCCAGCAGCATTGTCCTTGGGGGGTATCCTAATCAGCCCCAGCATTTT
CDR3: CASSIVLGGYPNQPQHF

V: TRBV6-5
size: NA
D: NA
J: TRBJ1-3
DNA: TGTGCCAGCAGTTACTCCCCGGACTATTCTGGAAACACCATATATTTT
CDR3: CASSYSPDYSGNTIYF

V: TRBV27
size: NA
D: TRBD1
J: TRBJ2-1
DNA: TGTGCCAGCAGTTCGAACCCGTCTTACAGGGGTCCTTCCTACAATGAGCAGTTCTTC
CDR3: CASSSNPSYRGPSYNEQFF

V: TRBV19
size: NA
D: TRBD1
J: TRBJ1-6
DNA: TGTGCCAGGCGACCTCAGCCGCGGACAGGGGCAAATTCACCCCTCCACTTT
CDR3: CARRPQPRTGANSPLHF

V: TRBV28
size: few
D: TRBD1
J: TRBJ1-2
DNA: TGTGCCAGCAGTCTAACAGGGGGCTATGGCTACACCTTC
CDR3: CASSLTGGYGYTF